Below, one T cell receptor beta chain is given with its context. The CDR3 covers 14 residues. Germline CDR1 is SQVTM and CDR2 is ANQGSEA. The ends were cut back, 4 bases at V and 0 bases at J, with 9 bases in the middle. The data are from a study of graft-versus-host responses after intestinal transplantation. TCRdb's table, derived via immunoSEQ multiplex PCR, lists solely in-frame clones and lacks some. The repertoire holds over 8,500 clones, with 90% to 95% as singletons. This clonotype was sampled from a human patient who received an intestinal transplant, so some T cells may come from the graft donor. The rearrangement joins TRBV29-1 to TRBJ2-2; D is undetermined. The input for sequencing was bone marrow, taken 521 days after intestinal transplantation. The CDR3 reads CSVGSQANTGELFF. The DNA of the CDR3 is TGCAGCGTTGGGTCGCAGGCGAACACCGGGGAGCTGTTTTTT.